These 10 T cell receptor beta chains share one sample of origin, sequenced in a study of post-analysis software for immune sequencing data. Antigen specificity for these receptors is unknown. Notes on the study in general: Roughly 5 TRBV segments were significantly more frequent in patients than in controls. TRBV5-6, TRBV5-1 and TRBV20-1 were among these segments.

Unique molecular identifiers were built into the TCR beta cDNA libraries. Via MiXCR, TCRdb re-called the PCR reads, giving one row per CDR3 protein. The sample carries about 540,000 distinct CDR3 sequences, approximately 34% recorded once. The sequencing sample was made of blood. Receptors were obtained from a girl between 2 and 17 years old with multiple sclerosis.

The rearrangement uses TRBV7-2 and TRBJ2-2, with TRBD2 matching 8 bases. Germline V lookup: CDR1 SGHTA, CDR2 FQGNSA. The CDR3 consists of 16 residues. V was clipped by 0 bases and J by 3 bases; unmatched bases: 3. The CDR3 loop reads CASSLARGLDTGELFF. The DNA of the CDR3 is TGTGCCAGCAGCTTAGCAAGGGGACTAGACACCGGGGAGCTGTTTTTT. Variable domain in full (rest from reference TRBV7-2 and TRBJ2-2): GAGVSQSPSNKVTEKGKDVELRCDPISGHTALYWYRQSLGQGLEFLIYFQGNSAPDKSGLPSDRFSAERTGGSVSTLTIQRTQQEDSAVYLCASSLARGLDTGELFFGEGSRLTVL.

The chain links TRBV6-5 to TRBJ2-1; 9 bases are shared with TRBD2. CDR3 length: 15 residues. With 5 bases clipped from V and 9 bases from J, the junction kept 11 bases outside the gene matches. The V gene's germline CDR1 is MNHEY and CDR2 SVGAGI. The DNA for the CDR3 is TGTGCCAGCAGTCCCCTCCAGCGGGGGGACCCTGAGCAGTTCTTC. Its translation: CASSPLQRGDPEQFF.

CDR3 amino acids: CASSLEVWGWGRDNEQFF. The DNA for the CDR3 is TGTGCCAGCAGCTTGGAGGTGTGGGGCTGGGGACGAGACAATGAGCAGTTCTTC. The rearrangement joins TRBV5-8 to TRBJ2-1, with D possibly called TRBD1 or TRBD2 (5 bases each). The CDR3 covers 18 residues. Germline CDR1 reads SGHTS; CDR2 reads YDEGEE. Trimming cost V 0 bases and J 5 bases, with 21 bases left between them. Looking up the rest from reference TRBV5-8 and TRBJ2-1 gives the full variable domain: EAGVTQSPTHLIKTRGQQATLRCSPISGHTSVYWYQQALGLGLQFLLWYDEGEERNRGNFPPRFSGRQFPNYSSELNVNALELEDSALYLCASSLEVWGWGRDNEQFFGPGTRLTVL.

CDR3 DNA sequence: TGCGCCAGCAGCCAAATTCCGCTTTTCGCCGAGCAGTACTTC. It specifies CASSQIPLFAEQYF. The chain joins TRBV4-1 to TRBJ2-7; no clear D gene. The germline V gene encodes CDR1 MGHRA and CDR2 YSYEKL. The ends were cut back, 2 bases at V and 6 bases at J, with 14 bases in the middle. The CDR3 is made up of 14 amino acids.

The CDR3 DNA reads as TGCAGTGCCAAATTAGATCTAGCGGGGGGCCGCGGGGCCTACGAGCAGTACTTC. Translation: CSAKLDLAGGRGAYEQYF. This rearrangement joins TRBV20-1 to TRBJ2-7; TRBD2 agrees at 11 bases. The V gene's germline CDR1 is DFQATT and CDR2 SNEGSKA (reference sequence). The CDR3 runs 18 residues. With V trimmed by 6 bases and J by 2 bases, 18 bases remained unmatched.

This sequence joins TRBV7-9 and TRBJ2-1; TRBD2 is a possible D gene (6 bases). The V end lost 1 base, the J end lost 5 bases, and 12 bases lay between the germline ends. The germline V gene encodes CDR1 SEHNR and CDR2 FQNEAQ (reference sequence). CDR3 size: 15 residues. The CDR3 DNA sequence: TGTGCCAGCAGCTTAGTGCGGGGTAAACACAATGAGCAGTTCTTC. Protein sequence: CASSLVRGKHNEQFF.

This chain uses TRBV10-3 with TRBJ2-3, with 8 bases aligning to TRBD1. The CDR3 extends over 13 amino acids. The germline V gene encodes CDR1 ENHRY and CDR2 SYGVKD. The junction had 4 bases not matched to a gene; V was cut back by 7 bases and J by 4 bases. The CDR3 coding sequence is TGTGCCATCACCGCGGACAGGGCAGATACGCAGTATTTT. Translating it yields CAITADRADTQYF.

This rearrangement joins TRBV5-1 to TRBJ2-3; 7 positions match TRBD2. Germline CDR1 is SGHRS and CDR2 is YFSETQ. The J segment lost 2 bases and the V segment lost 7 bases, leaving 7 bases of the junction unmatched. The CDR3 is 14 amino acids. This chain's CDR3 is CASQKRGVTDTQYF. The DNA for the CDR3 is TGCGCCAGCCAAAAGCGGGGAGTCACAGATACGCAGTATTTT.

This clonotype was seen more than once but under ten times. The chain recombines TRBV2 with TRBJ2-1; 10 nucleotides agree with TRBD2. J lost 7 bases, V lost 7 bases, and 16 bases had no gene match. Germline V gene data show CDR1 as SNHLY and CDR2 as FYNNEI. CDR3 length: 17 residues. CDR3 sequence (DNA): TGTGCCAGCAACGGAGGTCCCAGCGGGGGGGCCCTTAATGAGCAGTTCTTC. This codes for CASNGGPSGGALNEQFF.

DNA of the CDR3: TGCAGTGCTAGAAAACGGGGACAGGGGTTAAACATTCAGTACTTC. Translated: CSARKRGQGLNIQYF. The chain uses TRBV20-1 and TRBJ2-4; the match to TRBD1 covers 10 bases. CDR1 is DFQATT, CDR2 SNEGSKA, per germline (reference sequence). The V gene end was trimmed by 2 bases and the J gene end by 6 bases; junction bases not matched to a gene: 7. The CDR3 runs to 15 residues.